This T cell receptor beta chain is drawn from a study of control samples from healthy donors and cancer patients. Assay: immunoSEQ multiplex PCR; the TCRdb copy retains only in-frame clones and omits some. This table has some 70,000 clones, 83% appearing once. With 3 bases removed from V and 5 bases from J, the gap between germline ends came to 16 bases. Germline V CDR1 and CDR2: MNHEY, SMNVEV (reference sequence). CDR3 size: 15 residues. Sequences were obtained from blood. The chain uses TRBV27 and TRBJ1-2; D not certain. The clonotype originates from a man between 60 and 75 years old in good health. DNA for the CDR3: TGTGCCAGCAGTTTCTCCCGGACCCCAATTTATGGCTACACCTTC. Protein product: CASSFSRTPIYGYTF.